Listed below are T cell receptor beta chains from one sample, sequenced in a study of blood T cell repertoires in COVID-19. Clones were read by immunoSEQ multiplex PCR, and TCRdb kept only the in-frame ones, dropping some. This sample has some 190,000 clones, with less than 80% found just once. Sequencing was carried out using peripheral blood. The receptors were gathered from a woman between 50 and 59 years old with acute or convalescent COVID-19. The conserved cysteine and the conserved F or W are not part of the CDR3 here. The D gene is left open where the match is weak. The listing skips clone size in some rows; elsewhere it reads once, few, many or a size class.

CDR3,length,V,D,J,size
ASSYSGGRAGELF,13,TRBV6-5,TRBD2,TRBJ2-2,few
ASSNFPLSGGHNEQF,15,TRBV7-6,TRBD2,TRBJ2-1,once
ATSDAGTGNYEQY,13,TRBV24-1,TRBD1,TRBJ2-7,.
ATSRDEGVGNEQF,13,TRBV15,.,TRBJ2-1,.
ASSQTGAAHYGYT,13,TRBV9,TRBD1,TRBJ1-2,few
ATRSPGQGSYNEQF,14,TRBV24-1,TRBD1,TRBJ2-1,.
ASSLGTSRLGNEQY,14,TRBV3-1/TRBV3-2,TRBD2,TRBJ2-7,once
ASSSTGTGVNEKLF,14,TRBV27,TRBD1,TRBJ1-4,.
ASSHPQGTGKGTEAF,15,TRBV3-1/TRBV3-2,TRBD1,TRBJ1-1,.
ASSPGQYQETQY,12,TRBV18,.,TRBJ2-5,.
AWSVGTLPYEQY,12,TRBV30,.,TRBJ2-7,.
ASSPRENTGAPGSGANVLT,19,TRBV18,.,TRBJ2-6,.
ASSAGTMKLF,10,TRBV2,.,TRBJ1-4,few
ASSLGPGGYNEQF,13,TRBV5-1,.,TRBJ2-1,.
ASSSQAAPYGYT,12,TRBV11-2,.,TRBJ1-2,.
ASSVAAGYQETQY,13,TRBV9,.,TRBJ2-5,.
ASRLDRGEKLF,11,TRBV6-5,TRBD1,TRBJ1-4,.
ASIQTTGGQPQH,12,TRBV19,.,TRBJ1-5,.
ASSSDSPGTGYEQY,14,TRBV5-1,TRBD1,TRBJ2-7,.
ASGLRGTGSYEQY,13,TRBV12-5,TRBD1,TRBJ2-7,.
ASSFPTSGSSGELF,14,TRBV19,TRBD2,TRBJ2-2,.
ATSDFALRGEQF,12,TRBV24-1,.,TRBJ2-1,.
ASRRGLVTNYEQY,13,TRBV10-2,.,TRBJ2-7,.
ASSDSVNYGYT,11,TRBV2,.,TRBJ1-2,.
ASSFRQAGLNYGYT,14,TRBV7-2,.,TRBJ1-2,.
ASSEDPGMNTEAF,13,TRBV6-1,.,TRBJ1-1,.
ASSARLAGGDTQY,13,TRBV5-1,TRBD2,TRBJ2-3,.
ASSLAGQGAPREPQH,15,TRBV7-2,TRBD1,TRBJ1-5,.
ASSRDQGRTGELF,13,TRBV2,.,TRBJ2-2,.
ASSARLGGLNEQY,13,TRBV10-1,.,TRBJ2-7,.
ASSEFGTGNQPQH,13,TRBV6-1,TRBD1,TRBJ1-5,.
ATTKGGSTDTQY,12,TRBV24-1,.,TRBJ2-3,.
ASSIGGSGSGYT,12,TRBV19,.,TRBJ1-2,.
ASSYDDSGKAT,11,TRBV6-5,.,TRBJ1-2,.
ASSAHSGGEQF,11,TRBV9,TRBD2,TRBJ2-1,few
ASSQRGKYGYT,11,TRBV5-5,.,TRBJ1-2,.
SVEGTVQETQY,11,TRBV29-1,.,TRBJ2-5,.
AIASGIPSGANVLT,14,TRBV10-3,.,TRBJ2-6,.
ASSESVVSRNSPLH,14,TRBV6-1,.,TRBJ1-6,.
ASSFKGALTDTQY,13,TRBV5-1,TRBD1,TRBJ2-3,.
ASNGSRKVY,9,TRBV6-5,.,TRBJ2-3,few
ASKVPGSNTETQY,13,TRBV6-6,.,TRBJ2-5,.
ASRNQREPSTDTQY,14,TRBV27,TRBD2,TRBJ2-3,many
ASSLKLTRVFEKLF,14,TRBV5-5,.,TRBJ1-4,.
ASSPSGGSTDTQY,13,TRBV4-2,TRBD2,TRBJ2-3,.
SYDKINWDRGGETQY,15,TRBV29-1,TRBD1,TRBJ2-5,few
ASSLLAGGPNEQF,13,TRBV27,TRBD2,TRBJ2-1,.
AISERGAHRSSSYNSPLH,18,TRBV10-3,.,TRBJ1-6,.
ASSLFVGDFYEQY,13,TRBV11-2,.,TRBJ2-7,.
ASSQASGRHTEAF,13,TRBV4-2,.,TRBJ1-1,.
ATSRVVIAGDTGELF,15,TRBV15,TRBD2,TRBJ2-2,.